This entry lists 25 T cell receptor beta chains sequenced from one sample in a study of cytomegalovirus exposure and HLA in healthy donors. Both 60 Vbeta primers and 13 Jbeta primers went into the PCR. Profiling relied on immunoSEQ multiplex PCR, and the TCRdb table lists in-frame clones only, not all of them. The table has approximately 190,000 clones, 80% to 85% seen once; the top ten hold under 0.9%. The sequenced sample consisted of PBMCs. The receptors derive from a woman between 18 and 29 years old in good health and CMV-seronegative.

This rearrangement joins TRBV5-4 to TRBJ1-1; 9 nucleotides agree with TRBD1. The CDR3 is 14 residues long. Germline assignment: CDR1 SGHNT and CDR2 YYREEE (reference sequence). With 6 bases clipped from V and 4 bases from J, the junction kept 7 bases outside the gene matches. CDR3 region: CASTRTGDLTEAFF. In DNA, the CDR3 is TGTGCCAGCACCCGGACAGGGGATCTCACTGAAGCTTTCTTT.

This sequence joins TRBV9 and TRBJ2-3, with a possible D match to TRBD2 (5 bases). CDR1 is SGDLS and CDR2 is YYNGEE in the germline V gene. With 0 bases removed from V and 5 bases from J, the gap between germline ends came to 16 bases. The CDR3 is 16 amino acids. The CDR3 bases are TGTGCCAGCAGCGTAGTAGCGAGTGTCCGGGGAGATACGCAGTATTTT. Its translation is CASSVVASVRGDTQYF.

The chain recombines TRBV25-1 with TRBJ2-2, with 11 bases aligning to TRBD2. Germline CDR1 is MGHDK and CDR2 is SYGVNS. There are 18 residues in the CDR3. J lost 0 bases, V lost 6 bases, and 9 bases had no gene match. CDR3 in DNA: TGTGCCAGCAGCGGCCTAGCGGGAGGTCCCTCGAACACCGGGGAGCTGTTTTTT. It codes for CASSGLAGGPSNTGELFF.

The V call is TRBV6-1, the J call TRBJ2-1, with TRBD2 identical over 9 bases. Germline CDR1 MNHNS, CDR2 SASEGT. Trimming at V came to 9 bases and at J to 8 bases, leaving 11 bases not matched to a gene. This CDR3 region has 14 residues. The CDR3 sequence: CASNRERGDDEQFF. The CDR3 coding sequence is TGTGCCAGTAATAGGGAGCGGGGGGACGATGAGCAGTTCTTC.

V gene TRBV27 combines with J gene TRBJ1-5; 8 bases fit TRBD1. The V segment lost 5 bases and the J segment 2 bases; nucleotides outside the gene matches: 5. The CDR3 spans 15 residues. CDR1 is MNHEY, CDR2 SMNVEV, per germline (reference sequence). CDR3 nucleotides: TGTGCCAGCAGTACAGGGGGATGGGGCAATCAGCCCCAGCATTTT. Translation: CASSTGGWGNQPQHF.

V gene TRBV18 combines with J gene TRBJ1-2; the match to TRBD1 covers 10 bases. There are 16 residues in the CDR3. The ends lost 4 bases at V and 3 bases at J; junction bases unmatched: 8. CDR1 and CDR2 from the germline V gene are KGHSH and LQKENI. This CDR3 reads CASSHDRGRVDYGYTF. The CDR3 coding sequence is TGTGCCAGCTCACACGACAGGGGGCGTGTGGACTATGGCTACACCTTC.

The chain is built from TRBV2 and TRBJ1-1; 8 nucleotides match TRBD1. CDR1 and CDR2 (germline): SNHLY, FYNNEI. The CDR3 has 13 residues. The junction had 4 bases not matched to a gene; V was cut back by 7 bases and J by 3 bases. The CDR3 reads CASIRTGYTEAFF. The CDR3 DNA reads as TGTGCCAGCATTAGGACAGGGTACACTGAAGCTTTCTTT.

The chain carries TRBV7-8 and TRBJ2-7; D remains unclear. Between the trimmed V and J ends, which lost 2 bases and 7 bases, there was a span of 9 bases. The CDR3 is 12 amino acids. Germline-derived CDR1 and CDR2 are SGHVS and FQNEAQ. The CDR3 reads CASSLPPGEQYF. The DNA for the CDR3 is TGTGCCAGCAGCTTACCACCCGGGGAGCAGTACTTC.

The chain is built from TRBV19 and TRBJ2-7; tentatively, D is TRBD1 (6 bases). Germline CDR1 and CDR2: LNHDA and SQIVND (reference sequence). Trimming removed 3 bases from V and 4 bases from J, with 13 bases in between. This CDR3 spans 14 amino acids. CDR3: CASSIETGFYEQYF. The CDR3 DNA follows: TGTGCCAGTAGTATCGAGACAGGATTTTACGAGCAGTACTTC.

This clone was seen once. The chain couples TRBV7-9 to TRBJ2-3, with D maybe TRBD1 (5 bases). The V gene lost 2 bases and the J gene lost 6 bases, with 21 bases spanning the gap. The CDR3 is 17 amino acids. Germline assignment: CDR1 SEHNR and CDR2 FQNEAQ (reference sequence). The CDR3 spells CASSLKILTGSTDTQYF. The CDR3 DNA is TGTGCCAGCAGCTTAAAAATCCTTACAGGTTCAACGGATACGCAGTATTTT.

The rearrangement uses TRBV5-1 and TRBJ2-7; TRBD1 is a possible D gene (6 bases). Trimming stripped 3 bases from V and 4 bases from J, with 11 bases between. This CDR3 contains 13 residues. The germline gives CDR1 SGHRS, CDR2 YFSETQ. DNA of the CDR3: TGCGCCAGCAGCTCGCAGGGGAGTTACGAGCAGTACTTC. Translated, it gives CASSSQGSYEQYF. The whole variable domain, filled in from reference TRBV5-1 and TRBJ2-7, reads KAGVTQTPRYLIKTRGQQVTLSCSPISGHRSVSWYQQTPGQGLQFLFEYFSETQRNKGNFPGRFSGRQFSNSRSEMNVSTLELGDSALYLCASSSQGSYEQYFGPGTRLTVT.

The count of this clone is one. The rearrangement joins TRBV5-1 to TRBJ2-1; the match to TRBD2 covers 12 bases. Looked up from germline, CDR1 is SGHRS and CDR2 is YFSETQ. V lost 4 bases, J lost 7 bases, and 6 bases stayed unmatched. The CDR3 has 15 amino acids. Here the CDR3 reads CASSPWTSGMNEQFF. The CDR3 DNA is TGCGCCAGCAGCCCTTGGACTAGCGGGATGAATGAGCAGTTCTTC.

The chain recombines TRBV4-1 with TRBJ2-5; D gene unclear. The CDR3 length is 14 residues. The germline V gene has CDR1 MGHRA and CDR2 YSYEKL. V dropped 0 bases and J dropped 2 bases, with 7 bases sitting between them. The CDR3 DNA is TGCGCCAGCAGCCAAGATCAGGTACAAGAGACCCAGTACTTC. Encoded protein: CASSQDQVQETQYF.

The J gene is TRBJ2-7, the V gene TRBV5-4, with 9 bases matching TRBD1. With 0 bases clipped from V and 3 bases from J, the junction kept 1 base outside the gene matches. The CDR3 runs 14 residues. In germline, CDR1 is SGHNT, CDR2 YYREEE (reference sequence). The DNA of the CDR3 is TGTGCCAGCAGCTTGGGGACAGGGGTCTACGAGCAGTACTTC. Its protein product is CASSLGTGVYEQYF.

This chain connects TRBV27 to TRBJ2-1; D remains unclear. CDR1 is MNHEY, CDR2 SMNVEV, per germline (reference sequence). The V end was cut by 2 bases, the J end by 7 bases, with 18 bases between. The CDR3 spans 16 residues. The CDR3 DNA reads TGTGCCAGCAGTTTAAGTTTAGTGATACGAGTAAATGAGCAGTTCTTC. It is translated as CASSLSLVIRVNEQFF.

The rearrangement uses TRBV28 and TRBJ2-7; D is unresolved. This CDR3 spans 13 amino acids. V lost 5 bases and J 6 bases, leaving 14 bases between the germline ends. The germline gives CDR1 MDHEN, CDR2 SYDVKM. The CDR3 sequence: CASSLRVDREQYF. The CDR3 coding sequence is TGTGCCAGCAGTCTCCGGGTGGATCGCGAGCAGTACTTC.

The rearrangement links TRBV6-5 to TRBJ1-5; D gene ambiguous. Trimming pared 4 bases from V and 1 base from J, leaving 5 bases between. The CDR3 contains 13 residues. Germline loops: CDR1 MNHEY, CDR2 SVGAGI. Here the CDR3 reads CASSFQSNQPQHF. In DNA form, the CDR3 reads TGTGCCAGCAGTTTTCAGAGCAATCAGCCCCAGCATTTT.

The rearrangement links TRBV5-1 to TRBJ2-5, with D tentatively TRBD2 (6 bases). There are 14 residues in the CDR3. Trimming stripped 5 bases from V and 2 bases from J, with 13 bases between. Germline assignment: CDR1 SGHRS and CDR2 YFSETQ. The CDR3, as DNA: TGCGCCAGCAGAGAATCTAGCGCTCAAGAGACCCAGTACTTC. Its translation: CASRESSAQETQYF.

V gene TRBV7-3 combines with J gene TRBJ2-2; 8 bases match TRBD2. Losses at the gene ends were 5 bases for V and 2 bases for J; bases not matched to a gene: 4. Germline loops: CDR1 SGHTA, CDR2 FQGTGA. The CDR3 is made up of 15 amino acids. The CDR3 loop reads CASSLRGVNTGELFF. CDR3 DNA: TGTGCCAGCAGCCTGCGGGGGGTCAACACCGGGGAGCTGTTTTTT.

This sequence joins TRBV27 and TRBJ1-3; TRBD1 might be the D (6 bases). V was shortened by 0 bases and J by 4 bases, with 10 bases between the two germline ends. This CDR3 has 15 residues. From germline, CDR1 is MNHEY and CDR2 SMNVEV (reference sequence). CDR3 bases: TGTGCCAGCAGTTTATCAGGACAGCCGGGAAACACCATATATTTT. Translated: CASSLSGQPGNTIYF.

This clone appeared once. CDR3: CASSVAGGLNYGYTF. DNA for the CDR3: TGCGCCAGCAGCGTGGCAGGGGGCCTAAACTATGGCTACACCTTC. V gene TRBV5-1 combines with J gene TRBJ1-2, with 8 bases identical to TRBD1. The CDR3 runs 15 residues. CDR1 SGHRS and CDR2 YFSETQ come from the germline V gene. Trimming cost V 4 bases and J 2 bases; bases outside gene matches: 7.

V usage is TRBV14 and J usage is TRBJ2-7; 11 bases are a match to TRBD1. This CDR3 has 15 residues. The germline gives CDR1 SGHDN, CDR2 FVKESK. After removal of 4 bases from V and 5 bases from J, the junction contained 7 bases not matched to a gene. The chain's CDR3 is CASSLGTGGRDEQYF. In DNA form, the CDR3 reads TGTGCCAGCAGCCTAGGGACAGGGGGACGCGACGAGCAGTACTTC. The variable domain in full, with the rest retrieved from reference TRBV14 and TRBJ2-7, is EAGVTQFPSHSVIEKGQTVTLRCDPISGHDNLYWYRRVMGKEIKFLLHFVKESKQDESGMPNNRFLAERTGGTYSTLKVQPAELEDSGVYFCASSLGTGGRDEQYFGPGTRLTVT.

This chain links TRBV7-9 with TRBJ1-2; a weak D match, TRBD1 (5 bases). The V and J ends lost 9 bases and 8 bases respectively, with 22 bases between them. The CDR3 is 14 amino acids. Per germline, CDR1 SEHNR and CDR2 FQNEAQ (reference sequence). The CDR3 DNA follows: TGTGCCAGTACTGTAATTCGACAGTCATGGGGCTACACCTTC. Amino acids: CASTVIRQSWGYTF.

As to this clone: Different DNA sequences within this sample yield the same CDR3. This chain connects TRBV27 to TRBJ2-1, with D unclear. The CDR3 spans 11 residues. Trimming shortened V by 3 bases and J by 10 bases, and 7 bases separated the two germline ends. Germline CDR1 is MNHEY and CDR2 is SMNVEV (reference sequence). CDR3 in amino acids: CASSFPPEQFF. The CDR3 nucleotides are TGTGCCAGCAGTTTCCCCCCAGAGCAGTTCTTC.

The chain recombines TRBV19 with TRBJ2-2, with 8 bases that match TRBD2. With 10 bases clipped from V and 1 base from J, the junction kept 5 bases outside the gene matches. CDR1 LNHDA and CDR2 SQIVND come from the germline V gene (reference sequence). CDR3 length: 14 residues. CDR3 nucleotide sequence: TGTGCCACCCCCGGGAGGGGGAACACCGGGGAGCTGTTTTTT. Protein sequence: CATPGRGNTGELFF.